This T cell receptor beta chain was identified during a study of CD8+ T cells in alopecia areata. RNA was extracted and reverse transcribed into cDNA as the sequencing template. The table came from immunoSEQ multiplex PCR; TCRdb's copy has only in-frame clones and leaves some out. The sample lists about 64,000 clones, roughly 47% occurring once. The CDR3 length is 16 residues. The germline CDR1 and CDR2 sequences are MDHEN and SYDVKM. Trimming pared 3 bases from V and 0 bases from J, leaving 14 bases between. This clone was detected only a few times. The source of this sequence is a human donor with alopecia areata. V and J are TRBV28 and TRBJ1-1; a weak D match, TRBD1 (6 bases). The sample consisted of NKG2D-low CD8+ T cells sorted from blood. The CDR3 nucleotides are TGTGCCAGCAGTTTCCTATTCCGGGACATGAACACTGAAGCTTTCTTT. Its translation is CASSFLFRDMNTEAFF.